Reported below is one T cell receptor (beta chain). The antigen is undetermined. Treatment here: oral pan-JAK inhibitor, 5-10 mg twice daily. Investigators sorted PBMCs to obtain both CD4+ and CD8+ T cells. As the sequencing template, cDNA was produced by extracting RNA and reverse transcribing it. Method: immunoSEQ multiplex PCR; TCRdb's copy keeps in-frame clones and lacks some. The data hold 200,000 or so clones, with roughly 60% observed a single time. The sample is drawn from a study of CD8+ T cells in alopecia areata. As for the study in general: Treated patients took oral tofacitinib at 5 to 10 mg twice daily. Treated patients received severity scores based on the percentage of scalp area affected.

Deletions cut 5 bases from V and 0 bases from J, with 9 bases between. The CDR3 runs 14 residues. Germline V gene data show CDR1 as MNHEY and CDR2 as SVGAGI. Study-wide points: Baseline CD8+ expansion's link to response remains uncertain, as there was one nonresponder.

This TCR was recovered from a human donor with alopecia areata. This chain joins TRBV6-5 and TRBJ2-3; D gene ambiguous. Sample: CD4+ T cells sorted from blood, taken at week 24, from a patient treated with tofacitinib. DNA of the CDR3: TGTGCCAGCAGTGTAACTTCTAGCACAGATACGCAGTATTTT. Protein product: CASSVTSSTDTQYF.